Below, 27 T cell receptor beta chains from the same sample are listed, as sequenced in a study of T cells in Graves' hyperthyroidism and ophthalmopathy. TCR beta CDR3 regions were amplified from RNA. A set of HTBI primers served as the primers for a first-round RT-PCR of the TCR CDR3. TCRdb re-analysed the multiplex PCR reads in MiXCR, keeping a single row per CDR3 protein. The table records roughly 420,000 distinct CDR3 sequences, roughly 13% of them present only once. The specimen was blood. The receptors originated from a woman aged 18-29 years with Graves' hyperthyroidism.

The chain has TRBV14 and TRBJ1-1, with TRBD1 as a possible D gene (5 bases). The CDR3 length is 15 residues. The germline V gene encodes CDR1 SGHDN and CDR2 FVKESK. V lost 0 bases and J 1 base, leaving 9 bases between the germline ends. CDR3: CASSQDGGANTEAFF. The DNA for the CDR3 is TGTGCCAGCAGCCAAGATGGTGGGGCGAACACTGAAGCTTTCTTT.

This clonotype was seen a few times. In nucleotides, the CDR3 is TGTGCCAGTAGTAAGTCGGGGGGCCGTCCTGCTGAAGCTTTCTTT. Translated, it gives CASSKSGGRPAEAFF. The chain combines TRBV19 with TRBJ1-1, with D possibly TRBD1 on 6 matching bases. The germline gives CDR1 LNHDA, CDR2 SQIVND (reference sequence). CDR3 size: 15 residues. Trimming removed 4 bases from V and 6 bases from J, with 18 bases in between.

The chain links TRBV11-3 to TRBJ2-1; D remains ambiguous. V was shortened by 5 bases and J by 0 bases, with 5 bases between the two germline ends. The CDR3 has 13 amino acids. The germline CDR1 and CDR2 sequences are SGHNT and YENEEA. The CDR3 nucleotides are TGTGCCAGCAGCCATAGCTCCTACAATGAGCAGTTCTTC. Translating it yields CASSHSSYNEQFF.

The chain uses TRBV20-1 and TRBJ1-2; D gene unclear. V shed 0 bases and J shed 4 bases, with 12 bases lying between them. CDR1 is DFQATT and CDR2 is SNEGSKA in the germline V gene (reference sequence). The CDR3 has 14 amino acids. CDR3 sequence reads: CSARDTAGIYGYTF. In DNA, the CDR3 is TGCAGTGCTAGAGATACTGCAGGAATCTATGGCTACACCTTC.

The sample holds many counts of this clonotype. This chain uses TRBV11-2 with TRBJ1-5, with no clear D. Per the germline V gene, CDR1 is SGHAT and CDR2 is FQNNGV. Trimming cost V 0 bases and J 6 bases, with 12 bases left between them. CDR3 size: 15 residues. CDR3 coding DNA: TGTGCCAGCAGCTTAGATGGGCATCCAAGTCAGCCCCAGCATTTT. This codes for CASSLDGHPSQPQHF.

The gene calls are TRBV5-5 and TRBJ2-3, with 9 positions matching TRBD2. Germline V gives CDR1 SGHKS, CDR2 YYEKEE (reference sequence). The CDR3 loop spans 18 amino acids. The ends lost 4 bases at V and 1 base at J; junction bases unmatched: 13. This CDR3 reads CASSRNPASGTRTDTQYF. CDR3 in DNA: TGTGCCAGCAGCCGGAATCCGGCTAGCGGGACCCGCACAGATACGCAGTATTTT.

Only a few counts were recorded for this clonotype. The chain recombines TRBV4-3 with TRBJ2-7, with 9 bases identical to TRBD1. Trimming cost V 3 bases and J 3 bases; bases outside gene matches: 6. There are 15 residues in the CDR3. Germline assignment: CDR1 LGHNA and CDR2 YSLEER. CDR3 residues: CASSQTGTGIYEQYF. CDR3 nucleotide sequence: TGCGCCAGCAGCCAGACCGGGACAGGGATCTACGAGCAGTACTTC.

This clonotype was found many times. At one end the junction does not follow the germline gene, possibly because of a read error. The genes are TRBV11-2 and TRBJ2-3; D gene uncertain. Germline values: CDR1 SGHAT, CDR2 FQNNGV. CDR3 length: 14 amino acids. CDR3 in amino acids: CVSSLVSYTDTQYF. The CDR3 region has the DNA TGTGTCAGCAGCTTAGTCAGCTACACAGATACGCAGTATTTT.

This clonotype has only one observation. CDR3 bases: TGTGCCAGCAGCTTAGGTCCCAGGGGGGCCACCGGGGAGCTGTTTTTT. Its protein product is CASSLGPRGATGELFF. J is TRBJ2-2 and V is TRBV7-6; D may be TRBD1 (7 bases). This CDR3 contains 16 residues. Trimming left V 1 base short and J 4 bases short, with 13 bases between. CDR1 is SGHVS, CDR2 FNYEAQ, per germline.

This clonotype was detected many times. The gene calls are TRBV30 and TRBJ2-7; no definite D call. V lost 3 bases and J 0 bases, leaving 12 bases between the germline ends. CDR1 and CDR2 from the germline V gene are GTSNPN and SVGIG (reference sequence). This CDR3 has 14 residues. In nucleotides, the CDR3 is TGTGCCTGGAGCGTAGAAGGCAGCTCCTACGAGCAGTACTTC. Its translation: CAWSVEGSSYEQYF.

The J gene is TRBJ1-6, the V gene TRBV10-3, with TRBD1 matching over 10 bases. The CDR3 runs 14 residues. Germline trimming cut 8 bases from V and 7 bases from J; bases unmatched to any gene: 5. The germline gives CDR1 ENHRY, CDR2 SYGVKD. The CDR3 nucleotides are TGTGCCATCCACGGGACAGGGGAGAATTCACCCCTCCACTTT. This sequence encodes CAIHGTGENSPLHF.

This clonotype has just one count. Given a much more abundant clone one base away, this may be a read error. The rearrangement links TRBV6-9 to TRBJ2-7; no clear D gene. CDR1 is MNHGY and CDR2 is SVAAGI in the germline V gene. V lost 3 bases, J lost 0 bases, and 15 bases lay in between. CDR3 length equals 16 residues. The CDR3 DNA sequence: TGTGCCAGCAGTTACCCCGGCTCCGTGGCCTCCTACGAGCAGTACTTC. The encoded protein is CASSYPGSVASYEQYF.

CDR3 DNA: TGTGCCAGCAGTAGAAGGACAGTTAACTATGGCTACACCTTC. It encodes CASSRRTVNYGYTF. The rearrangement joins TRBV6-1 to TRBJ1-2, with D possibly matching TRBD1 (6 bases). Trimming took 5 bases from V and 1 from J, leaving 11 bases between them. Per germline, CDR1 MNHNS and CDR2 SASEGT. This CDR3 has 14 residues.

At least ten counts were recorded for this clonotype. V and J are TRBV30 and TRBJ1-1; D might be TRBD1 (5 bases). CDR3 length equals 13 residues. From germline, CDR1 is GTSNPN and CDR2 SVGIG (reference sequence). V lost 5 bases and J lost 1, with 11 bases in between. The CDR3 spells CAWSGTGNTEAFF. DNA for the CDR3: TGTGCCTGGTCCGGTACAGGGAACACTGAAGCTTTCTTT.

This clonotype was seen more than once but under ten times. This chain connects TRBV7-9 to TRBJ2-7, with a possible D match to TRBD2 (6 bases). The germline V gene encodes CDR1 SEHNR and CDR2 FQNEAQ (reference sequence). The germline V and J ends were trimmed by 6 bases and 3 bases, with 12 bases remaining between them. The CDR3 totals 13 residues. Here the CDR3 DNA reads TGTGCCAGCAGTACGGGAGAAAACTACGAGCAGTACTTC. Amino acids: CASSTGENYEQYF.

This clonotype was recorded many times. The chain carries TRBV20-1 and TRBJ2-7; 8 bases are shared with TRBD2. The CDR3 has 18 residues. Germline V gene lookup returns CDR1 DFQATT and CDR2 SNEGSKA (reference sequence). The V gene end was trimmed by 0 bases and the J gene end by 3 bases; junction bases not matched to a gene: 16. CDR3: CSARDLDASGPSSYEQYF. The CDR3 DNA sequence: TGCAGTGCTAGAGATCTAGACGCTAGCGGGCCGTCAAGCTACGAGCAGTACTTC.

This clonotype was recorded many times. The genes are TRBV5-6 and TRBJ1-1; no reliable D call. Germline CDR1 and CDR2: SGHDT and YYEEEE. Trimming took off 4 bases at V and 0 bases at J, with 4 bases between the two ends. CDR3 length: 12 residues. This CDR3 is CASSNLNTEAFF. CDR3 in DNA: TGTGCCAGCAGCAACCTGAACACTGAAGCTTTCTTT.

This clonotype has more than one count but fewer than ten. J is TRBJ2-2 and V is TRBV14, with TRBD2 identical over 12 bases. CDR3 length equals 18 residues. Trimming at V came to 0 bases and at J to 7 bases, leaving 9 bases not matched to a gene. In germline, CDR1 is SGHDN, CDR2 FVKESK. DNA for the CDR3: TGTGCCAGCAGCCAAGAATCACGACTAGCGGGAGAAAGCGGGGAGCTGTTTTTT. Translated, it gives CASSQESRLAGESGELFF.

This clonotype came up a few times. The chain carries TRBV18 and TRBJ1-2; TRBD1 agrees at 8 bases. Germline loops: CDR1 KGHSH, CDR2 LQKENI. This CDR3 has 14 amino acids. V lost 4 bases to trimming and J lost 4 bases; unmatched junction nucleotides: 5. The CDR3 loop reads CASSQTGTGYGYTF. In DNA form, the CDR3 reads TGTGCCAGCTCACAAACCGGGACAGGCTATGGCTACACCTTC.

This rearrangement joins TRBV10-3 to TRBJ2-4, with 8 bases that match TRBD1. The germline V gene has CDR1 ENHRY and CDR2 SYGVKD. CDR3 length: 15 residues. V lost 6 bases to trimming and J lost 1 base; unmatched junction nucleotides: 5. CDR3 sequence: CAISSDRDAKNIQYF. The CDR3 DNA is TGTGCCATCAGCTCGGACAGGGACGCCAAAAACATTCAGTACTTC.

This clonotype occurred many times. The CDR3 region has the DNA TGTGCCAGCTCTGGGGATAGCAATCAGCCCCAGCATTTT. Its protein product is CASSGDSNQPQHF. V and J are TRBV2 and TRBJ1-5; no clear D gene. CDR3 length equals 13 residues. The germline CDR1 and CDR2 sequences are SNHLY and FYNNEI. V gave up 8 bases and J gave up 0 bases, with 8 bases separating them. Full variable domain (remainder filled in from reference TRBV2 and TRBJ1-5): EPEVTQTPSHQVTQMGQEVILRCVPISNHLYFYWYRQILGQKVEFLVSFYNNEISEKSEIFDDQFSVERPDGSNFTLKIRSTKLEDSAMYFCASSGDSNQPQHFGDGTRLSIL.

Of note for this clonotype: This may come from a read error, since a much larger clone is one base off. J is TRBJ2-1 and V is TRBV6-2 or TRBV6-3; 10 positions agree with TRBD2. The tail of the sequence fits TRBJ2-7 better, so the J call may be wrong. This CDR3 region has 16 residues. The germline CDR1 and CDR2 sequences are MNHEY and SVGEGT. CDR3 in amino acids: CASSKALAGVNNEQYF. The CDR3 bases are TGTGCCAGCAGTAAAGCGCTAGCGGGAGTTAACAATGAGCAGTACTTC.

In its sample, this clonotype was seen many times. This rearrangement joins TRBV10-3 to TRBJ2-1, with 8 bases matching TRBD1. V lost 4 bases, J lost 1 base, and 0 bases stayed unmatched. CDR1 is ENHRY and CDR2 is SYGVKD in the germline V gene. The CDR3 runs 14 residues. The CDR3 loop is CAISGTGSYNEQFF. The DNA of the CDR3 is TGTGCCATCAGTGGGACAGGGTCCTACAATGAGCAGTTCTTC.

The chain carries TRBV6-2 or TRBV6-3 and TRBJ2-3; D is uncertain. Germline CDR1 MNHEY, CDR2 SVGEGT. The CDR3 is made up of 15 amino acids. Trimming took 0 bases from V and 6 from J, leaving 13 bases between them. CDR3 nucleotides: TGTGCCAGCAGTTACTCCCCGGACCCCGCGGATACGCAGTATTTT. It encodes CASSYSPDPADTQYF.

This clonotype occurred many times. The chain joins TRBV27 to TRBJ2-7; D unresolved. The V gene lost 5 bases and the J gene lost 0 bases, with 11 bases spanning the gap. CDR1 is MNHEY, CDR2 SMNVEV, per germline (reference sequence). This CDR3 spans 14 amino acids. The chain's CDR3 is CASSHQRDSYEQYF. CDR3 DNA: TGTGCCAGCAGTCACCAAAGGGACTCCTACGAGCAGTACTTC.

This clonotype was counted ten times or more. The V call is TRBV7-2, the J call TRBJ2-5; 8 nucleotides match TRBD2. CDR3 size: 15 residues. Germline V gene sequence: CDR1 SGHTA, CDR2 FQGNSA. V shed 4 bases and J 2 bases; nucleotides not matched to a gene: 6. CDR3 sequence: CASSYQRGPQETQYF. The CDR3 region has the DNA TGTGCCAGCAGCTATCAGCGGGGGCCACAAGAGACCCAGTACTTC.

As concerns this clonotype: Compared with germline, one end of the junction differs, possibly owing to a read error. CDR3 region: CASSYLGQGRNRLAKSIQYF. For the CDR3, the DNA is TGTGCCAGCAGTTATCTTGGACAGGGCCGGAATAGACTAGCCAAAAGCATTCAGTACTTC. This chain uses TRBV6-9 with TRBJ2-4, with TRBD1 as a possible D gene (8 bases). There are 20 residues in the CDR3. CDR1 is MNHGY and CDR2 is SVAAGI in the germline V gene.